These 32 T cell receptor beta chains share one sample of origin, sequenced in a study of T-cell memory formation after mild COVID-19. TCRdb re-analysed the 5' RACE reads in MiXCR, keeping a single row per CDR3 protein. The profile shows 110,000 or so distinct CDR3 sequences, 20% to 25% of them singletons. The sequenced material came from PBMCs or a T cell subset sorted from them (not recorded which). All receptors derive from a man younger than 30 who had mild COVID-19 (a few samples of this study predate the infection). Cell type and time point are not known.

In this sample, this clonotype turned up a few times. V is TRBV24-1 and J is TRBJ2-3; D is perhaps TRBD1 (6 bases). Per the germline V gene, CDR1 is KGHDR and CDR2 is SFDVKD. Trimming removed 3 bases from V and 4 bases from J, with 13 bases in between. The CDR3 covers 15 residues. CDR3 loop: CATSDRAGASDTQYF. Written as DNA, the CDR3 is TGTGCCACCAGTGATCGGGCAGGGGCTTCAGATACGCAGTATTTT.

A few counts support this clonotype. The J gene is TRBJ1-1, the V gene TRBV6-2 or TRBV6-3; 11 bases fit TRBD1. CDR1 is MNHEY and CDR2 is SVGEGT in the germline V gene. The CDR3 extends over 15 amino acids. The J segment lost 6 bases and the V segment lost 2 bases, leaving 5 bases of the junction unmatched. The CDR3 DNA reads TGTGCCAGCAGTTACCGCTGGGACAGGGGGGCTGAAGCTTTCTTT. It is translated as CASSYRWDRGAEAFF.

The gene calls are TRBV12-5 and TRBJ2-1; D is perhaps TRBD1 (7 bases). The V and J ends lost 3 bases and 0 bases respectively, with 9 bases between them. Germline V gene sequence: CDR1 LGHNT, CDR2 FRNRAP. This CDR3 has 15 residues. The DNA of the CDR3 is TGTGCTAGTGGTTTCAGGGGGGACTCCTACAATGAGCAGTTCTTC. Protein product: CASGFRGDSYNEQFF.

This clonotype was counted between two and nine times. The CDR3 nucleotides are TGCAGTGCTAGTCCTTCATGGGACTTACCCTCCCTCAACTATGGCTACACCTTC. Its protein is CSASPSWDLPSLNYGYTF. V gene TRBV20-1 combines with J gene TRBJ1-2; a weak D match, TRBD1 (5 bases). Germline CDR1 and CDR2: DFQATT and SNEGSKA (reference sequence). This CDR3 comprises 18 residues. V lost 3 bases to trimming and J lost 2 bases, with 25 bases between them.

This clonotype was picked up a small number of times. The rearrangement uses TRBV9 and TRBJ2-2, with 12 bases fitting TRBD2. The CDR3 covers 16 residues. Trimming took 3 bases from V and 6 from J; bases not matched to a gene: 6. Germline values: CDR1 SGDLS, CDR2 YYNGEE. This chain's CDR3 is CASSASSGGAPGELFF. DNA of the CDR3: TGTGCCAGCAGCGCCTCTAGCGGGGGGGCCCCCGGGGAGCTGTTTTTT.

This clonotype showed up many times. The chain carries TRBV7-3 and TRBJ2-6; D unclear. The CDR3 is 14 amino acids. V lost 6 bases, J lost 1 base, and 7 bases lay in between. Germline CDR1 is SGHTA and CDR2 is FQGTGA. CDR3 region: CASSLDSGANVLTF. CDR3 nucleotides: TGTGCCAGCAGTCTTGATTCTGGGGCCAACGTCCTGACTTTC.

The chain combines TRBV28 with TRBJ1-5; TRBD1 is a possible D gene (6 bases). Germline V gives CDR1 MDHEN, CDR2 SYDVKM. With 2 bases removed from V and 5 bases from J, the gap between germline ends came to 13 bases. The CDR3 totals 15 residues. CDR3: CASSLTGRGDQPQHF. The CDR3 DNA follows: TGTGCCAGCAGTTTAACGGGCAGGGGAGATCAGCCCCAGCATTTT. Full variable domain (rest looked up from reference TRBV28 and TRBJ1-5): DVKVTQSSRYLVKRTGEKVFLECVQDMDHENMFWYRQDPGLGLRLIYFSYDVKMKEKGDIPEGYSVSREKKERFSLILESASTNQTSMYLCASSLTGRGDQPQHFGDGTRLSIL.

The gene calls are TRBV2 and TRBJ2-7; 10 bases are a match to TRBD2. V was pared by 7 bases and J by 3 bases, with 6 bases of the junction left unmatched. Germline CDR1 reads SNHLY; CDR2 reads FYNNEI. The CDR3 extends over 14 amino acids. The CDR3 protein is CASNPSGRYYEQYF. DNA for the CDR3: TGTGCCAGCAACCCTAGCGGGAGATACTACGAGCAGTACTTC.

The V call is TRBV6-2 or TRBV6-3, the J call TRBJ2-7, with D uncertain. V lost 11 bases and J 4 bases, leaving 12 bases between the germline ends. Germline assignment: CDR1 MNHEY and CDR2 SVGEGT. This CDR3 is built from 11 residues. CDR3 coding DNA: TGTGCCGACCCAAGGTGGTACGAGCAGTACTTC. Its translation is CADPRWYEQYF.

The chain uses TRBV5-6 and TRBJ1-2; no firm D call. V lost 3 bases and J 1 base, leaving 19 bases between the germline ends. The CDR3 sequence is 17 residues long. Germline V gene sequence: CDR1 SGHDT, CDR2 YYEEEE. This chain's CDR3 is CASSSYFRKMDNYGYTF. The CDR3 coding sequence is TGTGCCAGCAGCTCCTACTTCAGGAAGATGGATAACTATGGCTACACCTTC.

This clonotype showed up just a few times. The rearrangement joins TRBV20-1 to TRBJ1-2; no clear D. The V end was cut by 6 bases, the J end by 0 bases, with 11 bases between. Germline assignment: CDR1 DFQATT and CDR2 SNEGSKA (reference sequence). CDR3 length: 13 residues. CDR3 sequence (DNA): TGCAGTGCCATCGGACGGTCTAACTATGGCTACACCTTC. Protein: CSAIGRSNYGYTF.

The V call is TRBV7-9, the J call TRBJ1-4, with 7 bases aligning to TRBD1. Germline CDR1 SEHNR, CDR2 FQNEAQ (reference sequence). CDR3 length: 12 residues. The trim removed 3 bases at V and 14 bases at J, leaving 6 bases unmatched. CDR3 protein: CASSFTGAFLFF. The CDR3 nucleotides read TGTGCCAGCAGCTTTACAGGGGCGTTTCTGTTTTTT.

The rearrangement joins TRBV4-1 to TRBJ2-1; D gene uncertain. Trimming pared 0 bases from V and 8 bases from J, leaving 5 bases between. Germline V CDR1 and CDR2: MGHRA, YSYEKL. The CDR3 covers 12 residues. This CDR3 reads CASSQDLDEQFF. For the CDR3, the DNA is TGCGCCAGCAGCCAAGATTTAGATGAGCAGTTCTTC.

CDR3 nucleotides: TGTGCCAGCAGCCACCCGGGACAGGACACAGATACGCAGTATTTT. This gives the protein CASSHPGQDTDTQYF. The chain links TRBV14 to TRBJ2-3; 8 nucleotides line up with TRBD1. The length of the CDR3 is 15 residues. V shed 3 bases and J 2 bases; nucleotides not matched to a gene: 4. Germline values: CDR1 SGHDN, CDR2 FVKESK. Supplemented by reference TRBV14 and TRBJ2-3, the full variable domain reads EAGVTQFPSHSVIEKGQTVTLRCDPISGHDNLYWYRRVMGKEIKFLLHFVKESKQDESGMPNNRFLAERTGGTYSTLKVQPAELEDSGVYFCASSHPGQDTDTQYFGPGTRLTVL.

In its sample, this clonotype was seen a few times. This chain links TRBV2 with TRBJ2-4; 8 nucleotides match TRBD1. Germline V gives CDR1 SNHLY, CDR2 FYNNEI. This CDR3 has 19 amino acids. Trimming at V came to 6 bases and at J to 2 bases, leaving 18 bases not matched to a gene. CDR3 in amino acids: CASRESTGAGIISKNIQYF. The CDR3 nucleotides read TGTGCCAGCAGGGAGTCGACAGGGGCCGGGATCATTTCCAAAAACATTCAGTACTTC.

This clonotype was counted between two and nine times. The V and J genes are TRBV20-1 and TRBJ2-1; maybe TRBD2 (5 bases). The CDR3 is 13 amino acids. V shed 5 bases and J shed 2 bases, with 10 bases lying between them. Germline V CDR1 and CDR2: DFQATT, SNEGSKA (reference sequence). The CDR3 bases are TGCAGTGCTCGACGGAGGACCTACAATGAGCAGTTCTTC. Amino acids: CSARRRTYNEQFF.

The chain combines TRBV28 with TRBJ2-7, with D tentatively TRBD1 or TRBD2 (7 bases each). This CDR3 contains 14 residues. Germline loops: CDR1 MDHEN, CDR2 SYDVKM. V was shortened by 10 bases and J by 4 bases, with 20 bases between the two germline ends. CDR3 sequence reads: CATQPQGGDYEQYV. In nucleotides, the CDR3 is TGTGCCACCCAACCCCAGGGGGGGGATTACGAGCAGTACGTC.

The chain employs TRBV7-8 and TRBJ1-1, with TRBD1 as a possible D gene (6 bases). The CDR3 totals 13 residues. V was pared by 1 base and J by 8 bases, with 11 bases between. CDR1 and CDR2 (germline): SGHVS, FQNEAQ. This chain's CDR3 is CASSLVGRGEAFF. The CDR3 bases are TGTGCCAGCAGCTTAGTTGGCAGGGGAGAAGCTTTCTTT.

This clonotype has only a few counts. This chain joins TRBV29-1 and TRBJ2-3; no firm D call. The CDR3 has 12 residues. Trimming shortened V by 0 bases and J by 8 bases, and 9 bases separated the two germline ends. Germline V gene sequence: CDR1 SQVTM, CDR2 ANQGSEA. The CDR3 here is CSVEETSGTQYF. The CDR3 nucleotides are TGCAGCGTTGAAGAGACGTCAGGTACGCAGTATTTT.

The chain joins TRBV9 to TRBJ2-1, with no clear D. In germline, CDR1 is SGDLS, CDR2 YYNGEE. CDR3 length: 13 amino acids. The V and J ends lost 1 base and 2 bases respectively, with 4 bases between them. Here the CDR3 reads CASSVFPYNEQFF. The DNA of the CDR3 is TGTGCCAGCAGCGTATTCCCCTACAATGAGCAGTTCTTC.

The genes are TRBV7-9 and TRBJ2-3; D tentatively fits TRBD1 or TRBD2 (6 bases each). V gave up 4 bases and J gave up 8 bases, with 19 bases separating them. The CDR3 has 15 residues. Germline V gene data show CDR1 as SEHNR and CDR2 as FQNEAQ (reference sequence). The CDR3 DNA sequence: TGTGCCAGCAGCTCACCGGGGGCCCGTGTTTTTACGCAGTATTTT. Its translation is CASSSPGARVFTQYF. Complete variable domain (other parts from reference TRBV7-9 and TRBJ2-3): DTGVSQNPRHKITKRGQNVTFRCDPISEHNRLYWYRQTLGQGPEFLTYFQNEAQLEKSRLLSDRFSAERPKGSFSTLEIQRTEQGDSAMYLCASSSPGARVFTQYFGPGTRLTVL.

This clonotype has just a few counts. V is TRBV3-1 and J is TRBJ2-7; D may match TRBD1 or TRBD2 (5 bases each). V was cut by 1 base and J by 6 bases, with 13 bases left in between. Germline V gene sequence: CDR1 LGHDT, CDR2 YNNKEL (reference sequence). The CDR3 loop spans 14 amino acids. The CDR3 reads CASSQGARGIEQYF. The CDR3 bases are TGTGCCAGCAGCCAAGGCGCGAGGGGTATCGAGCAGTACTTC.

This clonotype came up a few times. The genes are TRBV6-5 and TRBJ2-7, with 8 bases fitting TRBD1. CDR3 length: 13 residues. Germline V gives CDR1 MNHEY, CDR2 SVGAGI. The V gene end was trimmed by 5 bases and the J gene end by 5 bases; junction bases not matched to a gene: 5. The DNA for the CDR3 is TGTGCCAGCAGTCCAGGGGGCTGGGACGAGCAGTACTTC. It specifies CASSPGGWDEQYF.

The rearrangement joins TRBV7-9 to TRBJ2-1, with 10 bases that match TRBD1. Germline CDR1 SEHNR, CDR2 FQNEAQ (reference sequence). The trim removed 5 bases at V and 6 bases at J, leaving 7 bases unmatched. This CDR3 contains 15 residues. In DNA form, the CDR3 reads TGTGCCAGCAGCCCTTCCGGGACAGGGGCCAATGAGCAGTTCTTC. It translates to CASSPSGTGANEQFF.

The chain couples TRBV7-9 to TRBJ1-2, with D possibly TRBD1 on 5 matching bases. Germline V gene sequence: CDR1 SEHNR, CDR2 FQNEAQ (reference sequence). Trimming shortened V by 3 bases and J by 8 bases, and 10 bases separated the two germline ends. The CDR3 has 12 residues. The CDR3 nucleotides read TGTGCCAGCAGCTTGGGGGTCGGGGGCTACACCTTC. The encoded protein is CASSLGVGGYTF.

The V call is TRBV10-3, the J call TRBJ1-2; D call uncertain. Germline lookup yields CDR1 ENHRY and CDR2 SYGVKD. This CDR3 is 12 amino acids long. Trimming pared 9 bases from V and 7 bases from J, leaving 15 bases between. The CDR3 loop is CAMFSQSRGYTF. For the CDR3, the DNA is TGTGCCATGTTCAGCCAGAGTCGTGGCTACACCTTC.

In this sample, this clonotype turned up a few times. This sequence joins TRBV2 and TRBJ1-5; weak D call: TRBD1 (5 bases). The CDR3 is made up of 16 amino acids. Between the trimmed V and J ends, which lost 7 bases and 0 bases, there was a span of 16 bases. CDR1 and CDR2 (germline): SNHLY, FYNNEI. The CDR3 DNA follows: TGTGCCAGCACCTGGTTGGACAACGCTAGCAATCAGCCCCAGCATTTT. Amino acid sequence: CASTWLDNASNQPQHF.

The rearrangement joins TRBV5-1 to TRBJ1-1; possible D gene TRBD1, 6 bases. The CDR3 consists of 13 residues. Germline V gene data show CDR1 as SGHRS and CDR2 as YFSETQ. Trimming took 6 bases from V and 4 from J, leaving 13 bases between them. The CDR3 sequence is CASTVGGSTEAFF. CDR3 nucleotide sequence: TGCGCCAGCACAGTAGGGGGGTCCACTGAAGCTTTCTTT.

This clonotype was counted between two and nine times. V gene TRBV6-1 combines with J gene TRBJ1-1; D is uncertain. Trimming took off 1 base at V and 0 bases at J, with 3 bases between the two ends. CDR1 and CDR2 from the germline V gene are MNHNS and SASEGT. CDR3 size: 13 residues. The CDR3 DNA reads as TGTGCCAGCAGTGAAGGGGTGAACACTGAAGCTTTCTTT. It is translated as CASSEGVNTEAFF.

This chain connects TRBV7-9 to TRBJ1-5, with 7 bases aligning to TRBD1. With V trimmed by 4 bases and J by 7 bases, 13 bases remained unmatched. Per the germline V gene, CDR1 is SEHNR and CDR2 is FQNEAQ (reference sequence). The CDR3 is made up of 16 amino acids. The CDR3 region is CASSSGRGGAEQPQHF. CDR3 sequence (DNA): TGTGCCAGCAGCTCTGGACGAGGGGGCGCGGAGCAGCCCCAGCATTTT.

V is TRBV5-1 and J is TRBJ2-1; D is possibly TRBD1 (6 bases). This CDR3 spans 15 amino acids. Germline V gene lookup returns CDR1 SGHRS and CDR2 YFSETQ. V gave up 0 bases and J gave up 6 bases, with 13 bases separating them. The CDR3 coding sequence is TGCGCCAGCAGCTTGGGAGACAGGTCGGGCAATGAGCAGTTCTTC. Translated: CASSLGDRSGNEQFF.

This clonotype was detected only a few times. The gene calls are TRBV3-1 and TRBJ2-3; TRBD2 might be the D (6 bases). Trimming cost V 0 bases and J 4 bases, with 17 bases left between them. This CDR3 has 17 residues. CDR1 is LGHDT and CDR2 is YNNKEL in the germline V gene (reference sequence). The CDR3 DNA sequence: TGTGCCAGCAGCCAAGAAGCGGGCCTAGGTGTAGCAGATACGCAGTATTTT. Amino acids: CASSQEAGLGVADTQYF.